What follows are 10 T cell receptor beta chains derived from one specimen sequenced in a study of shared clonotypes between healthy human individuals. Sequencing used immunoSEQ multiplex PCR; TCRdb keeps in-frame clones, though not all of them. Found here are a few million clones, approximately 93% of them singletons; the top ten hold under 0.45%. The specimen was naive CD4+ T cells from PBMCs. Indicated subset: CD45RA+ positively selected. The receptors come from a man in his late teens or twenties in good health. Some clones in this sample may be carry-over from other donors' samples.

The chain employs TRBV12-1 and TRBJ1-1; the table's D call, TRBD1, has no DNA check behind it. TRBV12-1 is recorded as a pseudogene. This CDR3 contains 15 residues. The CDR3 sequence: CASSPLKDRNTEAFF. The CDR3, as DNA: TGTGCCAGCAGCCCCCTAAAGGACAGGAACACTGAAGCTTTCTTT.

The rearrangement joins TRBV19 to TRBJ1-2; D may be TRBD1 (5 bases). With 4 bases removed from V and 2 bases from J, the gap between germline ends came to 11 bases. Germline V CDR1 and CDR2: LNHDA, SQIVND (reference sequence). The CDR3 has 14 amino acids. The CDR3: CASSKYRDNYGYTF. The CDR3, as DNA: TGTGCCAGTAGTAAGTACCGGGACAACTATGGCTACACCTTC.

The V call is TRBV6-5, the J call TRBJ1-2; no definite D call. The V gene's germline CDR1 is MNHEY and CDR2 SVGAGI. The CDR3 has 15 residues. Trimming took off 5 bases at V and 7 bases at J, with 20 bases between the two ends. CDR3 loop: CASSPARGKATGYTF. The CDR3 DNA sequence: TGTGCCAGCAGTCCCGCCAGAGGGAAGGCGACTGGCTACACCTTC.

This sequence joins TRBV10-3 and TRBJ1-2, with no clear D. Germline V gives CDR1 ENHRY, CDR2 SYGVKD. There are 13 residues in the CDR3. Trimming took 5 bases from V and 2 from J, leaving 9 bases between them. CDR3 loop: CAISLGSNYGYTF. The CDR3 bases are TGTGCCATCAGTCTAGGCTCCAACTATGGCTACACCTTC.

This rearrangement joins TRBV29-1 to TRBJ2-7; D is undetermined. The ends were cut back, 6 bases at V and 1 base at J, with 13 bases in the middle. The CDR3 sequence is 13 residues long. CDR1 SQVTM and CDR2 ANQGSEA come from the germline V gene. The CDR3 protein is CSVADGSSYEQYF. The CDR3 coding sequence is TGCAGCGTGGCTGACGGGTCTTCCTACGAGCAGTACTTC.

Comments on this clone: Other DNA variants within this sample encode the same CDR3. The chain uses TRBV5-1 and TRBJ2-3; D gene uncertain. This CDR3 contains 14 residues. V shed 4 bases and J shed 1 base, with 10 bases lying between them. From germline, CDR1 is SGHRS and CDR2 YFSETQ. The CDR3 DNA sequence: TGCGCCAGCAGCCCCGGGCAGGGCACAGATACGCAGTATTTT. It specifies CASSPGQGTDTQYF.

CDR3 protein: CASSLGVISYGYTF. For the CDR3, the DNA is TGCGCCAGCAGCCTGGGAGTTATTAGCTATGGCTACACCTTC. This rearrangement joins TRBV5-1 to TRBJ1-2; no clear D. The CDR3 covers 14 residues. Trimming left V 4 bases short and J 4 bases short, with 14 bases between. From germline, CDR1 is SGHRS and CDR2 YFSETQ. Based on the CDR3 plus reference TRBV5-1 and TRBJ1-2, the full variable domain is KAGVTQTPRYLIKTRGQQVTLSCSPISGHRSVSWYQQTPGQGLQFLFEYFSETQRNKGNFPGRFSGRQFSNSRSEMNVSTLELGDSALYLCASSLGVISYGYTFGSGTRLTVV.

The rearrangement uses TRBV9 and TRBJ2-7; TRBD2 aligns across 9 bases. V was clipped by 4 bases and J by 6 bases; unmatched bases: 8. The CDR3 totals 14 residues. CDR1 is SGDLS, CDR2 YYNGEE, per germline. CDR3 loop: CASSRIAGAGEQYF. CDR3 DNA: TGTGCCAGCAGCAGGATAGCGGGAGCGGGCGAGCAGTACTTC.

CDR3 nucleotide sequence: TGTGCCAGCAGCCCCGAGAGATACTTGCGCAATCAGCCCCAGCATTTT. The encoded protein is CASSPERYLRNQPQHF. The chain employs TRBV7-8 and TRBJ1-5; D is uncertain. This CDR3 comprises 16 residues. Germline CDR1 reads SGHVS; CDR2 reads FQNEAQ. The V gene lost 5 bases and the J gene lost 2 bases, with 16 bases spanning the gap.

J is TRBJ2-2 and V is TRBV7-2; D remains unclear. There are 14 residues in the CDR3. V gave up 6 bases and J gave up 5 bases, with 13 bases separating them. Germline V gene lookup returns CDR1 SGHTA and CDR2 FQGNSA. CDR3 sequence: CASRYSALTGELFF. Written as DNA, the CDR3 is TGTGCCAGCAGGTACAGTGCGTTGACCGGGGAGCTGTTTTTT.